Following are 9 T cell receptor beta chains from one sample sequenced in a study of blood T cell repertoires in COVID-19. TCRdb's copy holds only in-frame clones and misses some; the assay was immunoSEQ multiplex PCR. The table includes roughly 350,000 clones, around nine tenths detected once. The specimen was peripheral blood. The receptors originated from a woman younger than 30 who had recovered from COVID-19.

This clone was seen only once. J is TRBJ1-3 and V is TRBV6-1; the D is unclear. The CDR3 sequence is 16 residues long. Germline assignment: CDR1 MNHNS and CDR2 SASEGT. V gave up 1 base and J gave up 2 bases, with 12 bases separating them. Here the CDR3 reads CASSEGIRGPGNTIYF. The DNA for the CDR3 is TGTGCCAGCAGTGAAGGGATACGGGGTCCTGGAAACACCATATATTTT.

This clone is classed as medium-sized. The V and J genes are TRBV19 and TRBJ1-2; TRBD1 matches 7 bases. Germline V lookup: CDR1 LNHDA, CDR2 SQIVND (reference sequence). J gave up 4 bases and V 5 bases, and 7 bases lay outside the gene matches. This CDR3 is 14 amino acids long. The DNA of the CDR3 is TGTGCCAGTAGTGCGACGACAGGGTTCTATGGCTACACCTTC. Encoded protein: CASSATTGFYGYTF.

CDR3 bases: TGTGCCAGCAGGGGAGACAATCAGCCCCAGCATTTT. Its translation: CASRGDNQPQHF. V gene TRBV6-5 combines with J gene TRBJ1-5; D remains unclear. Trimming took off 6 bases at V and 3 bases at J, with 6 bases between the two ends. The CDR3 has 12 amino acids. CDR1 and CDR2 from the germline V gene are MNHEY and SVGAGI.

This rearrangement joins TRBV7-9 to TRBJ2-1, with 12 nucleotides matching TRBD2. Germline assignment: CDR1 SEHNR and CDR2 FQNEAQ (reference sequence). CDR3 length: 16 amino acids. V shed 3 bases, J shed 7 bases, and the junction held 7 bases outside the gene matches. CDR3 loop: CASSFLGLAGENEQFF. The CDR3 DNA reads TGTGCCAGCAGCTTTTTGGGACTAGCGGGTGAGAATGAGCAGTTCTTC.

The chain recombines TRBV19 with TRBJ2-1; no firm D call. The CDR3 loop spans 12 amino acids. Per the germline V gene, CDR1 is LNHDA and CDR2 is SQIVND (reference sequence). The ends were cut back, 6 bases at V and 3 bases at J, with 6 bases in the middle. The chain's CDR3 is CASRGFYNEQFF. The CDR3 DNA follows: TGTGCCAGTAGGGGCTTCTACAATGAGCAGTTCTTC.

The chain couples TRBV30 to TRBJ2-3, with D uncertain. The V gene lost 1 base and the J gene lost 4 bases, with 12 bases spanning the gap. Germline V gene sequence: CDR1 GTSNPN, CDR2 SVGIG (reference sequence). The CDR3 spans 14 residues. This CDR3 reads CAWSGLALADTQYF. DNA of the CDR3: TGTGCCTGGAGTGGGTTAGCTCTCGCAGATACGCAGTATTTT.

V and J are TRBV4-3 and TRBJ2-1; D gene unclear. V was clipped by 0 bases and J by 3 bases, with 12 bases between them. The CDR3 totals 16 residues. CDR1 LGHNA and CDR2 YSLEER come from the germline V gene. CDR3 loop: CASSQDLDAVYNEQFF. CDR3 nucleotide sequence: TGCGCCAGCAGCCAAGATCTAGATGCGGTCTACAATGAGCAGTTCTTC.

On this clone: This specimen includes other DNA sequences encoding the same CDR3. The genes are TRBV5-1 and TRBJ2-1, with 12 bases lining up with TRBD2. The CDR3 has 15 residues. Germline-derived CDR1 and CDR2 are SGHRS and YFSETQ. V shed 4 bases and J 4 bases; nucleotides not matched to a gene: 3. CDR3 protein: CASSLGLAGYNEQFF. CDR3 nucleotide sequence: TGCGCCAGCAGCCTCGGACTAGCGGGATACAATGAGCAGTTCTTC.

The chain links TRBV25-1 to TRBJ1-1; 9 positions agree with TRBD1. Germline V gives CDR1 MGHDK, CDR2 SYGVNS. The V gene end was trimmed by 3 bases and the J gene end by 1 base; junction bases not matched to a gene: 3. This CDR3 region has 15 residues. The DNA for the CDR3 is TGTGCCAGCAGTGATCCGGGACAGGGGAACACTGAAGCTTTCTTT. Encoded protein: CASSDPGQGNTEAFF.